One sample yielded the 26 T cell receptor beta chains listed below, sequenced in a study of CD8 T cells in ankylosing spondylitis. Study-level points and caveats: One TCR beta motif, made up of under ten highly homologous variants, appeared characteristic of ankylosing spondylitis blood.

MiXCR was run by TCRdb on the 5' RACE reads, yielding one entry per CDR3 protein. Of about 750,000 distinct CDR3 sequences listed, under 20% are singletons. No antigen is known for these receptors. The sequenced material came from blood, either unsorted or a sorted T cell fraction (not recorded which). The receptors originated from a male donor with ankylosing spondylitis.

This clonotype was counted a few times. The rearrangement uses TRBV5-6 and TRBJ2-7, with D possibly matching TRBD1 (6 bases). Trimming pared 4 bases from V and 5 bases from J, leaving 16 bases between. CDR3 size: 14 residues. The germline CDR1 and CDR2 sequences are SGHDT and YYEEEE. The CDR3 spells CASSVDIGTNEQYF. In nucleotides, the CDR3 is TGTGCCAGCAGCGTGGACATCGGGACAAACGAGCAGTACTTC.

The chain carries TRBV7-6 and TRBJ2-3, with unresolved D. This CDR3 region has 15 residues. In germline, CDR1 is SGHVS, CDR2 FNYEAQ. The V and J ends lost 1 base and 0 bases respectively, with 8 bases between them. CDR3 coding DNA: TGTGCCAGCAGCTTAGTATGGGGTAGCACAGATACGCAGTATTTT. It translates to CASSLVWGSTDTQYF.

J is TRBJ2-5 and V is TRBV12-3 or TRBV12-4, with 7 bases identical to TRBD2. The length of the CDR3 is 14 residues. With 6 bases clipped from V and 3 bases from J, the junction kept 7 bases outside the gene matches. CDR3 sequence (DNA): TGTGCCAGCAGGTACCGGGACTATGAAGAGACCCAGTACTTC. It encodes CASRYRDYEETQYF.

The chain employs TRBV6-2 or TRBV6-3 and TRBJ2-1, with 10 bases lining up with TRBD2. CDR1 MNHEY and CDR2 SVGEGT come from the germline V gene. V lost 5 bases and J lost 6; bases outside the gene matches: 4. This CDR3 contains 14 residues. The CDR3 DNA is TGTGCCAGCAGTGTAGCGGGAGGACTCAATGAGCAGTTCTTC. This gives the protein CASSVAGGLNEQFF.

The table lists this clonotype with a few counts. The chain is built from TRBV27 and TRBJ2-4; no clear D gene. CDR3 length: 13 residues. From germline, CDR1 is MNHEY and CDR2 SMNVEV (reference sequence). With 6 bases removed from V and 3 bases from J, the gap between germline ends came to 9 bases. The CDR3 is CASSVVGKNIQYF. CDR3 DNA: TGTGCCAGCAGCGTCGTTGGCAAAAACATTCAGTACTTC.

The CDR3 sequence: CASSLGGRDTGELFF. CDR3 nucleotide sequence: TGTGCCAGCAGTTTAGGGGGGAGGGACACCGGGGAGCTGTTTTTT. The V call is TRBV12-3 or TRBV12-4, the J call TRBJ2-2; 7 bases line up with TRBD2. V lost 1 base to trimming and J lost 3 bases; unmatched junction nucleotides: 2. The CDR3 is 15 residues long.

The table lists this clonotype with a few counts. This chain connects TRBV20-1 to TRBJ2-1; D is unresolved. The V gene's germline CDR1 is DFQATT and CDR2 SNEGSKA (reference sequence). The CDR3 sequence is 15 residues long. Trimming shortened V by 0 bases and J by 3 bases, and 12 bases separated the two germline ends. DNA of the CDR3: TGCAGTGCTAGAGAGGGTGGGCAGCACTACAATGAGCAGTTCTTC. It specifies CSAREGGQHYNEQFF.

This clonotype was seen many times. The V gene is TRBV9, the J gene TRBJ1-1, with D possibly TRBD1 on 5 matching bases. This CDR3 is built from 15 residues. V was clipped by 0 bases and J by 3 bases, with 12 bases between them. Germline CDR1 is SGDLS and CDR2 is YYNGEE. The CDR3 loop is CASSVEAGGDTEAFF. The CDR3 DNA follows: TGTGCCAGCAGCGTAGAGGCGGGAGGGGACACTGAAGCTTTCTTT. The whole variable domain, filled in from reference TRBV9 and TRBJ1-1, reads DSGVTQTPKHLITATGQRVTLRCSPRSGDLSVYWYQQSLDQGLQFLIQYYNGEERAKGNILERFSAQQFPDLHSELNLSSLELGDSALYFCASSVEAGGDTEAFFGQGTRLTVV.

The chain has TRBV7-8 and TRBJ1-1; TRBD1 aligns across 7 bases. Germline V gives CDR1 SGHVS, CDR2 FQNEAQ. The CDR3 contains 20 residues. Trimming removed 1 base from V and 3 bases from J; junction bases left unmatched: 20. The CDR3: CASSLGVHRGQRKGDTEAFF. CDR3 coding DNA: TGTGCCAGCAGCTTAGGGGTACACAGGGGACAGAGGAAAGGGGACACTGAAGCTTTCTTT.

This clonotype has ten or more counts. This chain uses TRBV29-1 with TRBJ2-2; D may be TRBD2 (6 bases). The CDR3 spans 15 residues. The ends were cut back, 7 bases at V and 1 base at J, with 16 bases in the middle. Germline V CDR1 and CDR2: SQVTM, ANQGSEA. CDR3 sequence reads: CSGMVVAENTGELFF. CDR3 nucleotide sequence: TGCAGCGGAATGGTGGTAGCGGAGAACACCGGGGAGCTGTTTTTT.

The genes are TRBV2 and TRBJ1-4; D remains ambiguous. Trimming took 6 bases from V and 0 from J, leaving 14 bases between them. CDR1 is SNHLY and CDR2 is FYNNEI in the germline V gene. This CDR3 comprises 16 residues. Here the CDR3 reads CASSTPVGATNEKLFF. CDR3 DNA: TGTGCCAGCAGCACACCCGTGGGCGCAACTAATGAAAAACTGTTTTTT.

The CDR3 loop reads CASSVAEGGTDTQYF. For the CDR3, the DNA is TGTGCCAGCAGCGTAGCTGAGGGGGGCACAGATACGCAGTATTTT. The V and J genes are TRBV9 and TRBJ2-3; D perhaps matches TRBD1 (6 bases). Per germline, CDR1 SGDLS and CDR2 YYNGEE. The CDR3 has 15 residues. V lost 0 bases, J lost 1 base, and 9 bases lay in between.

This clonotype was found many times. The J gene is TRBJ1-3, the V gene TRBV4-1, with D tentatively TRBD1 (5 bases). The V end was cut by 3 bases, the J end by 2 bases, with 5 bases between. CDR1 is MGHRA, CDR2 YSYEKL, per germline. The CDR3 totals 13 residues. CDR3 sequence (DNA): TGCGCCAGCAGCCAGGGGCCTGGAAACACCATATATTTT. Protein product: CASSQGPGNTIYF.

This chain uses TRBV12-3 or TRBV12-4 with TRBJ2-1; TRBD2 matches 11 bases. The ends lost 3 bases at V and 3 bases at J; junction bases unmatched: 7. The CDR3 has 17 amino acids. CDR3 region: CASSFWTSGWVYNEQFF. The CDR3 bases are TGTGCCAGCAGTTTTTGGACTAGCGGGTGGGTCTACAATGAGCAGTTCTTC.

This clonotype was picked up a small number of times. V gene TRBV7-6 combines with J gene TRBJ2-1; no definite D call. The CDR3 loop spans 13 amino acids. V lost 1 base to trimming and J lost 13 bases, with 14 bases between them. CDR1 and CDR2 from the germline V gene are SGHVS and FNYEAQ. CDR3 nucleotides: TGTGCCAGCAGCTTAGAGCTCGCTAATCGCCAGTTCTTC. This encodes CASSLELANRQFF. The variable domain in full, completed from reference TRBV7-6 and TRBJ2-1, reads GAGVSQSPRYKVTKRGQDVALRCDPISGHVSLYWYRQALGQGPEFLTYFNYEAQQDKSGLPNDRFSAERPEGSISTLTIQRTEQRDSAMYRCASSLELANRQFFGPGTRLTVL.

This rearrangement joins TRBV7-9 to TRBJ1-1; D gene ambiguous. There are 13 residues in the CDR3. CDR1 SEHNR and CDR2 FQNEAQ come from the germline V gene (reference sequence). The V gene lost 4 bases and the J gene lost 5 bases, with 11 bases spanning the gap. As DNA, the CDR3 is TGTGCCAGCAGCTCGACTACATGGACTGAAGCTTTCTTT. It translates to CASSSTTWTEAFF.

This clonotype was detected only a few times. The chain carries TRBV12-3 or TRBV12-4 and TRBJ2-3; 8 positions match TRBD2. This CDR3 comprises 17 residues. The junction had 13 bases not matched to a gene; V was cut back by 4 bases and J by 4 bases. CDR3 protein: CASSYPGAGGGSDTQYF. In nucleotides, the CDR3 is TGTGCCAGCAGTTACCCTGGTGCGGGAGGAGGATCAGATACGCAGTATTTT.

This chain joins TRBV5-1 and TRBJ2-6; 8 bases are a match to TRBD1. Germline CDR1 reads SGHRS; CDR2 reads YFSETQ. V dropped 4 bases and J dropped 4; count of bases not matched to a gene: 7. This CDR3 has 16 amino acids. CDR3 protein: CASSPRTGTGANVLTF. DNA for the CDR3: TGCGCCAGCAGCCCCCGGACAGGGACCGGGGCCAACGTCCTGACTTTC.

V and J are TRBV5-1 and TRBJ2-3, with 10 bases matching TRBD2. This CDR3 comprises 15 residues. CDR1 and CDR2 (germline): SGHRS, YFSETQ. V trimming: 4 bases; J trimming: 6 bases; junction bases outside the gene matches: 8. CDR3: CASSRATSGVDTQYF. As DNA, the CDR3 is TGCGCCAGCAGCCGTGCAACTAGCGGGGTTGATACGCAGTATTTT.

This clonotype occurred a few times. The rearrangement joins TRBV7-3 to TRBJ2-7; perhaps TRBD1 as D (5 bases). This CDR3 is built from 15 residues. The germline V gene encodes CDR1 SGHTA and CDR2 FQGTGA. Trimming took 2 bases from V and 3 from J, leaving 14 bases between them. The CDR3 nucleotides are TGTGCCAGCAGCTTAGGGGCAAACACTAACTACGAGCAGTACTTC. This gives the protein CASSLGANTNYEQYF.

This clonotype was observed many times. The gene calls are TRBV5-1 and TRBJ1-1; D may be TRBD1 (5 bases). The CDR3 consists of 13 residues. V was shortened by 3 bases and J by 1 base, with 7 bases between the two germline ends. CDR1 is SGHRS and CDR2 is YFSETQ in the germline V gene. The CDR3 nucleotides read TGCGCCAGCAGCTCAGGGTCGAACACTGAAGCTTTCTTT. It is translated as CASSSGSNTEAFF.

The genes are TRBV3-1 and TRBJ2-1, with 8 bases matching TRBD2. In germline, CDR1 is LGHDT, CDR2 YNNKEL (reference sequence). V lost 4 bases, J lost 3 bases, and 11 bases stayed unmatched. The CDR3 consists of 17 residues. CDR3 in amino acids: CASSPTSGLNRYNEQFF. CDR3 DNA sequence: TGTGCCAGCAGCCCAACTAGCGGACTAAATCGCTACAATGAGCAGTTCTTC.

This clonotype has more than one count but fewer than ten. In DNA, the CDR3 is TGTGCCAGCGAACCGTCCGGACAGCGAAGCAATCAGCCCCAGCATTTT. Its translation is CASEPSGQRSNQPQHF. V gene TRBV2 combines with J gene TRBJ1-5; D may be TRBD1 (6 bases). Germline CDR1 SNHLY, CDR2 FYNNEI. The CDR3 consists of 16 residues. V lost 8 bases to trimming and J lost 1 base, with 18 bases between them. The complete variable domain, with remaining parts taken from reference TRBV2 and TRBJ1-5, reads EPEVTQTPSHQVTQMGQEVILRCVPISNHLYFYWYRQILGQKVEFLVSFYNNEISEKSEIFDDQFSVERPDGSNFTLKIRSTKLEDSAMYFCASEPSGQRSNQPQHFGDGTRLSIL.

This clonotype turned up a few times. The CDR3 sequence is CASSQDRTGGNTIYF. As DNA, the CDR3 is TGTGCCAGCAGCCAAGACAGGACAGGGGGAAACACCATATATTTT. This rearrangement joins TRBV3-1 to TRBJ1-3, with 8 bases fitting TRBD1. Looked up from germline, CDR1 is LGHDT and CDR2 is YNNKEL (reference sequence). This CDR3 has 15 residues. Trimming at V came to 0 bases and at J to 4 bases, leaving 2 bases not matched to a gene.

The chain recombines TRBV7-2 with TRBJ2-5; tentative D call: TRBD2 (6 bases). The CDR3 is made up of 14 amino acids. V lost 3 bases to trimming and J lost 6 bases, with 14 bases between them. Germline lookup yields CDR1 SGHTA and CDR2 FQGNSA. This CDR3 reads CASSFPGGAKTQYF. CDR3 coding DNA: TGTGCCAGCAGCTTTCCCGGGGGTGCGAAGACCCAGTACTTC.

The J gene is TRBJ1-4, the V gene TRBV12-3 or TRBV12-4; D perhaps matches TRBD1 (5 bases). This CDR3 has 13 amino acids. V was clipped by 7 bases and J by 10 bases, with 16 bases between them. The DNA of the CDR3 is TGTGCCAGCACACTCGCGAGGGGCGGAAAACTGTTTTTT. The encoded protein is CASTLARGGKLFF.